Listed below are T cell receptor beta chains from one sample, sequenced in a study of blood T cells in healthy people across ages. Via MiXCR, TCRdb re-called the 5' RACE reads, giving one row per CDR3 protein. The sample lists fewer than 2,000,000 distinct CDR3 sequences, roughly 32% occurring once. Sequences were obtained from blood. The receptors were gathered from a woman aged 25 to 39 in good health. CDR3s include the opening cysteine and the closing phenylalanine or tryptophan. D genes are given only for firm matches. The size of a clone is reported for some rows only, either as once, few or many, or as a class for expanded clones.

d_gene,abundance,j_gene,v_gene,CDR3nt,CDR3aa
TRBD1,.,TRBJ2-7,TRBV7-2,TGTGCCGGCAGCCCGTGGCAGGGGGCTTTCTACGAGCAGTACTTC,CAGSPWQGAFYEQYF
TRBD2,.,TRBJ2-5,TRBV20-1,TGCAGTGCTAATCCCCGGACTAGCGGGGTGGGGGTAGAGACCCAGTACTTC,CSANPRTSGVGVETQYF
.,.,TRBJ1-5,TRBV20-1,TGCAGTGCTTGGGGTCAGGATGGCATCCCGCTGGATCAGCCCCAGCATTTT,CSAWGQDGIPLDQPQHF
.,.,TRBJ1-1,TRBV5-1,TGCGCCAGCAGCTTGGCCAGACTCAACACTGAAGCTTTCTTT,CASSLARLNTEAFF
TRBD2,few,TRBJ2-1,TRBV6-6,TGTGCCAGCAGTGGGACTAGCGGGCTGTTCTTC,CASSGTSGLFF
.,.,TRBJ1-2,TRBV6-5,TGTGCCAGCAGTTACGGACCCACTAACTATGGCTACACCTTC,CASSYGPTNYGYTF
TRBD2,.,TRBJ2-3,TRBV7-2,TGTGCCAGCAGCCCACGACTAGCGCCTAGCACAGATACGCAGTATTTT,CASSPRLAPSTDTQYF
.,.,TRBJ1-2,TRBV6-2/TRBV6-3,TGTGCCAGCAGTGGACAGTTTGGCTATGGCTACACCTTC,CASSGQFGYGYTF
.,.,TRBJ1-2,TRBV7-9,TGTGCCAGCAGCCTATCCGTACGCCCTAGTGGGGGGCCTTCTGGCTACACCTTC,CASSLSVRPSGGPSGYTF
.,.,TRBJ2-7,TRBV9,TGTGCCAGCAGCGTAGTACTCGTTCCGAGGGACGAGCAGTACTTC,CASSVVLVPRDEQYF
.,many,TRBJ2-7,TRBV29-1,TGCAGCGTTTCCGACAGTTCTGGGGCCTACGAGCAGTACTTC,CSVSDSSGAYEQYF
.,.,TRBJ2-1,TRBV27,TGTGCCAGCAGCTTAACGGGCCTGGCAAACAATGAGCAGTTCTTC,CASSLTGLANNEQFF
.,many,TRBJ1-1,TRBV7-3,TGTGCCAGCAGCTTAATAAGGAACACTGAAGCTTTCTTT,CASSLIRNTEAFF
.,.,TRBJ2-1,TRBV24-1,TGTGCCACCAGTGATTTGCAGTATAGACAGCAGTTCTTC,CATSDLQYRQQFF
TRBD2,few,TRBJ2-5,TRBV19,TGTGCCAGTAGTCCTGGGGATATAGCGGGGGGGATAGAGACCCAGTACTTC,CASSPGDIAGGIETQYF
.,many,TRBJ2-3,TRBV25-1,TGTGCCAGCAGTGTCCTGAGCACAGATACGCAGTATTTT,CASSVLSTDTQYF
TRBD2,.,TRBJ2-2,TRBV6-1,TGTGCCAGCAGTCAGCTTTCTGGACTAGCGGGAGAGTCGAGCACCGGGGAGCTGTTTTTT,CASSQLSGLAGESSTGELFF
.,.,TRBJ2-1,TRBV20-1,TGCAGTGCGCCCCTCGACAACAATGAGCAGTTCTTC,CSAPLDNNEQFF
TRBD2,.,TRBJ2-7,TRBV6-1,TGTGCCAGCAGTGATTGGGGCCCGGGGGGCTACGAGCAGTACTTC,CASSDWGPGGYEQYF
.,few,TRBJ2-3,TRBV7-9,TGTGCCAGCGGCGGCCAGAACACAGATACGCAGTATTTT,CASGGQNTDTQYF